The following is a TCR beta chain sequence with its context. Which antigen it targets is not known. Base qualities are missing; no much larger clone stands one base away. Patients with a history of autoimmune disease or receiving systemic immunosuppression were excluded from the trial. Peripheral blood for TCR sequencing was drawn from every dose cohort at baseline, at cycle 4 day 1 and at cycle 7 day 1. Samples came from an open-label, multicenter, first-in-human phase I dose-escalation trial of ivuxolimab. Adults with locally advanced or metastatic head and neck squamous cell, hepatocellular, melanoma or renal cell carcinoma were enrolled in the trial. Before TCR sequencing, CD4+ T cells and CD8+ T cells from peripheral blood were sorted into separate populations. The CDR3 numbers 11 residues from cysteine through phenylalanine. This entry keeps only the CDR3 DNA: 33 bases, framed from base 1. From the germline V gene, CDR1 is MNHEY and CDR2 is SVGAGI. V was cut back by 2 bases and J by 9 bases, leaving a gap of 5 bases between them.

The sample belongs to a study of OX40 agonist ivuxolimab in advanced cancers. Regarding the study in general: Ivuxolimab was a fully human IgG2 agonistic monoclonal antibody targeting the costimulatory receptor OX40 (CD134). Patients were allowed to have had prior anti-PD-1, anti-PD-L1 or anti-CTLA-4 therapy, and 40% of the dose-escalation patients had previously received checkpoint inhibitors. The purpose of peripheral TCRbeta sequencing was to test whether ivuxolimab changed TCR sequence diversity and led to clonal T-cell expansion. Partial responses occurred in three dose-escalation patients, of whom one had hepatocellular carcinoma and two had cutaneous melanoma. Intravenous ivuxolimab was administered to patients every 2 weeks at six dose levels: 0.01, 0.1, 0.3, 1.5, 3 and 10 mg/kg. The dose-escalation cohort was approximately 83% male with a mean age of approximately 59 years, ranging from roughly 20 to 80. Of the roughly 51 patients in dose escalation, 19 had hepatocellular carcinoma, some 15 had melanoma, 9 had renal cell carcinoma and 9 had head and neck cancer. The monotherapy dose-escalation portion (N ≈ 50 patients) of the phase I ivuxolimab trial is reported in the paper. The investigation overall reported the following: Which antigens the clonally expanded peripheral T cells were specific for was not determined. In partial responders in the 0.1-3.0 mg/kg groups, normalized peripheral clonal expansion was found to be among the lowest, especially among CD8+ T cells. At doses of 0.1 to 3.0 mg/kg, clonal expansion of both CD4+ and CD8+ T cells in blood was seen between baseline and week 6. After ivuxolimab, CD8+ T cells had more expanded clones than CD4+ T cells on average. Low levels of normalized T-cell clonal expansion were also seen in some patients who did not respond.

Genomic DNA was isolated from the sorted cells so that the TCRbeta CDR3 region could be sequenced. The immunoSEQ Assay was used to sequence the TCRbeta CDR3 regions. The table was pulled from immuneACCESS by TCRdb, which kept in-frame rearrangements only. Such tables lose some clones; where checked, under half of the loss comes from unresolved V genes, and the rest has no known cause. The sample data list some 17,000 clones, and 80% to 90% of these were observed just once. Together, the top ten hold approximately 28% of the sample. The clonotype comes from an adult with an advanced solid tumor such as melanoma, head and neck, liver or kidney cancer. Recombination linked TRBV6-5 to TRBJ2-4; the D gene cannot be resolved beyond TRBD1 or TRBD2, each matching 5 bases. The specimen was CD4+ or CD8+ T cells sorted from blood, collected in a trial of the OX40 agonist ivuxolimab. Here the CDR3 is given as CASSYGGIQYF. The nucleotide sequence is given as TGTGCCAGCAGTTACGGGGGCATTCAGTACTTC.